Listed below are T cell receptor beta chains from one sample, sequenced in a study of radiation and T cells in renal cell carcinoma. Profiling relied on immunoSEQ multiplex PCR, and the TCRdb table lists in-frame clones only, not all of them. The data contain fewer than 200,000 clones, 88% of them seen just once; the ten biggest clones take up around 10%. The source material was blood, sampled from a patient whose treatment included radiotherapy and nephrectomy. The receptors come from a woman aged 50 to 60 with renal cell carcinoma. Both conserved end residues are part of each CDR3. The order of the fields is V gene, clone size, J gene, D gene, CDR3 protein, CDR3 DNA. D genes are given only for firm matches. Rows give clone size only sometimes, using once, few, many, or a class for an expanded clone.

TRBV19,.,TRBJ2-7,TRBD2,CASSFGTSGGNYEQYF,TGTGCCAGTAGTTTTGGGACTAGCGGGGGGAACTACGAGCAGTACTTC
TRBV29-1,.,TRBJ2-5,.,CSVDGWETQYF,TGCAGCGTTGATGGTTGGGAGACCCAGTACTTC
TRBV12-5,.,TRBJ2-1,TRBD1,CASGSGQGVGNEQFF,TGTGCTAGTGGCTCGGGACAGGGGGTGGGCAATGAGCAGTTCTTC
TRBV19,.,TRBJ1-1,.,CASKDLAEAFF,TGTGCCAGTAAAGACCTGGCGGAAGCTTTCTTT
TRBV5-1,.,TRBJ1-2,.,CASSLARGAGGYTF,TGCGCCAGCAGCTTGGCACGGGGGGCCGGTGGCTACACCTTC
TRBV19,once,TRBJ2-3,TRBD1,CASSPTGRTDTQYF,TGTGCCAGTAGTCCGACAGGGCGCACAGATACGCAGTATTTT
TRBV27,.,TRBJ1-5,TRBD1,CASSPGQGRQPQHF,TGTGCCAGCAGTCCAGGACAGGGGCGTCAGCCCCAGCATTTT
TRBV19,.,TRBJ2-7,.,CASSIWGPSYEQYF,TGTGCCAGTAGTATCTGGGGGCCCTCCTACGAGCAGTACTTC
TRBV6-6,once,TRBJ2-7,TRBD2,CASSSSRRGASYEQYF,TGTGCCAGCAGTAGCTCAAGGCGGGGGGCTTCCTACGAGCAGTACTTC
TRBV7-2,.,TRBJ1-2,.,CASSLESGRKSGYTF,TGTGCCAGCAGCTTAGAGTCTGGTAGGAAGAGTGGCTACACCTTC
TRBV4-1,.,TRBJ2-1,TRBD2,CASSRTASGVNEQFF,TGCGCCAGCAGCCGGACGGCTAGCGGGGTCAATGAGCAGTTCTTC
TRBV10-3,.,TRBJ1-2,.,CASSRDYGYTF,TGTGCCAGCAGTCGGGACTATGGCTACACCTTC
TRBV2,.,TRBJ2-7,TRBD1,CASSEGPTGNYEQYF,TGTGCCAGCAGTGAAGGACCGACAGGGAACTACGAGCAGTACTTC
TRBV18,.,TRBJ2-2,TRBD1,CASSTDRGGTGELFF,TGTGCCAGCTCAACGGACAGGGGAGGCACCGGGGAGCTGTTTTTT
TRBV6-1,.,TRBJ1-2,TRBD1,CASRGQGAFYGYTF,TGTGCCAGCAGGGGACAGGGGGCGTTCTATGGCTACACCTTC
TRBV5-6,.,TRBJ2-2,.,CASSYLPIYTGELFF,TGTGCCAGCAGCTATCTCCCAATCTACACCGGGGAGCTGTTTTTT
TRBV7-2,.,TRBJ2-1,TRBD1,CASSLEQGDNEQFF,TGTGCCAGCAGCCTTGAACAGGGGGACAATGAGCAGTTCTTC
TRBV14,few,TRBJ1-1,.,CASSWGDTEAFF,TGTGCCAGCAGCTGGGGTGACACTGAAGCTTTCTTT
TRBV19,.,TRBJ1-3,TRBD1,CASSRQGLSGNTIYF,TGTGCCAGTAGCCGACAGGGGCTTTCTGGAAACACCATATATTTT
TRBV2,.,TRBJ1-4,.,CASSEGGQEDEKLFF,TGTGCCAGCAGTGAAGGGGGACAAGAGGATGAAAAACTGTTTTTT
TRBV7-6,.,TRBJ1-2,.,CASSPQALPEGYTF,TGTGCCAGCAGCCCTCAGGCCCTACCGGAAGGCTACACCTTC
TRBV6-6,.,TRBJ1-1,.,CATRDKLFTEAFF,TGTGCGACGAGGGACAAGTTGTTTACTGAAGCTTTCTTT
TRBV7-8,.,TRBJ1-5,TRBD1,CASSFDRDRVASNQPQHF,TGTGCCAGCAGCTTTGACCGGGACAGGGTGGCTAGCAATCAGCCCCAGCATTTT
TRBV2,.,TRBJ2-1,TRBD2,CASLKGLARGEQFF,TGTGCCAGCTTGAAGGGACTAGCACGCGGGGAGCAGTTCTTC
TRBV7-8,few,TRBJ1-6,.,CASSLDRDGSPLHF,TGTGCCAGCAGCTTAGACAGGGATGGGTCACCCCTCCACTTT
TRBV7-9,.,TRBJ1-6,TRBD1,CASSLDRAKFSLHF,TGTGCCAGCAGCCTGGACAGGGCCAAATTTTCCCTCCACTTT
TRBV6-6,.,TRBJ1-5,TRBD1,CASSERGRSNQPQHF,TGTGCCAGCAGTGAGAGGGGGCGAAGCAATCAGCCCCAGCATTTT
TRBV10-3,.,TRBJ2-2,.,CAISEGAPRNTGELFF,TGTGCCATCAGTGAAGGGGCGCCAAGGAACACCGGGGAGCTGTTTTTT
TRBV7-2,once,TRBJ1-1,.,CASSLTRDGNTEAFF,TGTGCCAGCAGCTTAACCAGGGACGGGAACACTGAAGCTTTCTTT
TRBV2,.,TRBJ1-4,TRBD1,CASRGTGAIEKLFF,TGTGCCAGCAGAGGCACAGGGGCGATCGAAAAACTGTTTTTT
TRBV6-5,few,TRBJ1-5,.,CASSPDPFARPQHF,TGTGCCAGCAGTCCCGACCCATTCGCGAGGCCCCAGCATTTT
TRBV19,.,TRBJ1-2,.,CASSRARGYTF,TGTGCCAGTAGTAGGGCCCGGGGCTACACCTTC
TRBV27,.,TRBJ2-7,.,CASSFIRTYEQYF,TGTGCCAGCAGTTTTATACGGACCTACGAGCAGTACTTC
TRBV2,.,TRBJ2-7,.,CASSEALSYEQYF,TGTGCCAGCAGTGAAGCGCTTTCCTACGAGCAGTACTTC
TRBV6-6,.,TRBJ1-1,.,CASSYSNPNTEAFF,TGTGCCAGCAGTTACTCGAACCCTAACACTGAAGCTTTCTTT
TRBV4-1,.,TRBJ2-1,.,CASSQDPGIANEQFF,TGCGCCAGCAGCCAAGATCCAGGGATAGCGAATGAGCAGTTCTTC
TRBV27,.,TRBJ1-2,TRBD1,CASSLTGTGFYGYTF,TGTGCCAGCAGTCTAACCGGGACAGGGTTCTATGGCTACACCTTC
TRBV6-6,.,TRBJ2-2,TRBD1,CASSPTGGAAGELFF,TGTGCCAGCAGTCCGACAGGGGGCGCGGCCGGGGAGCTGTTTTTT
TRBV5-8,.,TRBJ2-3,.,CASSLDLSTDTQYF,TGTGCCAGCAGCCTGGACCTAAGCACAGATACGCAGTATTTT
TRBV5-6,.,TRBJ1-1,.,CASSVPFNSEAFF,TGTGCCAGCAGCGTCCCTTTTAACTCTGAAGCTTTCTTT
TRBV2,.,TRBJ1-1,TRBD1,CASSGQGLSMNTEAFF,TGTGCCAGCAGCGGACAGGGTCTCAGTATGAACACTGAAGCTTTCTTT